The entry below gives a single TCR beta chain sequence along with its context. Antigen unknown. Amplified TCR beta CDR3 regions were obtained using RNA transcripts as template. Following a first-round RT-PCR that used HTBI primers, a second-round multiplex PCR was carried out. TCRdb analysed the multiplex PCR reads with MiXCR anew, one entry per CDR3 protein. The repertoire consists of 600,000 to 950,000 distinct CDR3 sequences, with approximately 40% occurring once and the leading ten covering around 40%. This sample was included in a study of Graves' ophthalmopathy and Graves' hyperthyroidism. Study observations and caveats: An 81.08% specificity and around 88% sensitivity were achieved by a 13-signature model that separated ophthalmopathy from stable hyperthyroidism. Clonotypes were expanded in thyroid at above 0.001 frequency, and most also appeared in blood.

Active ophthalmopathy (CAS at least 3, NOSPECS at least 4), lasting under 3 months. Sequenced input: peripheral blood. The TCR was taken from an adult man with Graves' ophthalmopathy.

The CDR3 region is CSARVFSLGGVYGYTF. The CDR3 bases are TGCAGTGCTAGAGTATTTTCCCTCGGGGGGGTCTATGGCTACACCTTC. The rearrangement links TRBV20-1 to TRBJ1-2, with D perhaps matching TRBD1 (5 bases). Germline loops: CDR1 DFQATT, CDR2 SNEGSKA (reference sequence). The CDR3 runs to 16 residues. V lost 1 base to trimming and J lost 4 bases, with 19 bases between them.